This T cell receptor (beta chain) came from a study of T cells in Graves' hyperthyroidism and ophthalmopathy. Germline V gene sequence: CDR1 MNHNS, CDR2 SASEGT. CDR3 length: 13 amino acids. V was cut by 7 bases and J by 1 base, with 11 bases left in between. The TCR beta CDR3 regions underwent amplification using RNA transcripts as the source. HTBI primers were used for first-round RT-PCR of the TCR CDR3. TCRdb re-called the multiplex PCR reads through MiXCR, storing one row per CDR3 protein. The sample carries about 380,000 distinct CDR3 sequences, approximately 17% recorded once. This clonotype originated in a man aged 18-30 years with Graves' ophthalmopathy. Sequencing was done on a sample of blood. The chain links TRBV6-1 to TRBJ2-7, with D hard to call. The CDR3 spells CASTRIPSYEQYF. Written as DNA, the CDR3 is TGTGCCAGCACCAGGATCCCGTCCTACGAGCAGTACTTC.